The 26 T cell receptor beta chains presented below share a single source sample, sequenced in a study of T cells in Graves' hyperthyroidism and ophthalmopathy. The investigators amplified TCR beta CDR3 regions from RNA transcripts. The HTBI primer set served for first-round RT-PCR of the TCR CDR3. TCRdb analysed the multiplex PCR reads with MiXCR anew, one entry per CDR3 protein. The sample includes around 270,000 distinct CDR3 sequences, approximately 18% of them seen just once. The specimen sequenced was blood. All receptors derive from a man aged 45-65 years with Graves' ophthalmopathy.

This clonotype has ten or more counts. This chain connects TRBV11-2 to TRBJ2-1, with 8 positions matching TRBD2. The V segment lost 1 base and the J segment 0 bases; nucleotides outside the gene matches: 5. Germline CDR1 reads SGHAT; CDR2 reads FQNNGV. The CDR3 covers 17 residues. CDR3 region: CASSLGLARPSYNEQFF. The CDR3 DNA is TGTGCCAGCAGCTTAGGACTAGCGAGACCCTCCTACAATGAGCAGTTCTTC. Full variable domain (remainder filled in from reference TRBV11-2 and TRBJ2-1): EAGVAQSPRYKIIEKRQSVAFWCNPISGHATLYWYQQILGQGPKLLIQFQNNGVVDDSQLPKDRFSAERLKGVDSTLKIQPAKLEDSAVYLCASSLGLARPSYNEQFFGPGTRLTVL.

The rearrangement joins TRBV12-3 or TRBV12-4 to TRBJ1-1, with 7 bases identical to TRBD1. V lost 4 bases and J lost 1; bases outside the gene matches: 6. This CDR3 is built from 15 residues. The chain's CDR3 is CASSSRQGGNTEAFF. DNA of the CDR3: TGTGCCAGCAGTTCCCGACAGGGAGGGAACACTGAAGCTTTCTTT.

This clonotype was found a few times. The chain carries TRBV12-3 or TRBV12-4 and TRBJ2-3; D remains unclear. The CDR3 covers 15 residues. Trimming removed 5 bases from V and 0 bases from J, with 12 bases in between. The CDR3 sequence: CASSRNAPSTDTQYF. The CDR3 bases are TGTGCCAGCAGTCGTAATGCCCCTAGCACAGATACGCAGTATTTT.

J is TRBJ2-7 and V is TRBV3-1, with 9 bases identical to TRBD2. J lost 4 bases, V lost 0 bases, and 4 bases had no gene match. CDR1 is LGHDT and CDR2 is YNNKEL in the germline V gene (reference sequence). CDR3 size: 15 residues. In DNA form, the CDR3 reads TGTGCCAGCAGCCAAGAGGGACTAGCAGGTTACGAGCAGTACTTC. Protein sequence: CASSQEGLAGYEQYF.

Of note for this clonotype: A read error may account for a junction end that differs from germline. The chain couples TRBV11-1 to TRBJ2-7; 15 nucleotides agree with TRBD2. The CDR3 length is 15 residues. CDR1 is SGHAT, CDR2 FQDESV, per germline (reference sequence). CDR3 coding DNA: TGCGCCAGCAGCTTTGGACTAGCGGGAGGGACAGAGCAGTACTTC. Amino acid sequence: CASSFGLAGGTEQYF.

The V and J genes are TRBV28 and TRBJ2-5, with D perhaps matching TRBD1 (5 bases). CDR1 MDHEN and CDR2 SYDVKM come from the germline V gene. V dropped 3 bases and J dropped 1 base, with 15 bases sitting between them. This CDR3 spans 16 amino acids. CDR3 amino acids: CASSFILNRSQETQYF. The DNA of the CDR3 is TGTGCCAGCAGTTTTATCCTTAACAGGAGCCAAGAGACCCAGTACTTC.

The DNA for the CDR3 is TGTGCCAGCAGCCAAACCGGGACATCTCTTCTAGGCGAAAAACTGTTTTTT. It yields the protein CASSQTGTSLLGEKLFF. This chain uses TRBV6-1 with TRBJ1-4; weak D call: TRBD1 (6 bases). The CDR3 has 17 residues. The germline V gene has CDR1 MNHNS and CDR2 SASEGT. V dropped 6 bases and J dropped 8 bases, with 25 bases sitting between them.

This clonotype was counted between two and nine times. The chain combines TRBV24-1 with TRBJ1-5; D not resolved. V was pared by 0 bases and J by 3 bases, with 17 bases between. Germline V lookup: CDR1 KGHDR, CDR2 SFDVKD. The CDR3 extends over 18 amino acids. The CDR3 nucleotides are TGTGCCACCAGTGATTTGCATAGCACAGTCCGGCTCAATCAGCCCCAGCATTTT. Translation: CATSDLHSTVRLNQPQHF.

The chain recombines TRBV27 with TRBJ1-4, with unresolved D. Germline CDR1 is MNHEY and CDR2 is SMNVEV (reference sequence). CDR3 length: 14 residues. Trimming left V 2 bases short and J 7 bases short, with 11 bases between. The CDR3 is CASSLEGISEKLFF. CDR3 DNA sequence: TGTGCCAGCAGTTTAGAGGGCATTAGTGAAAAACTGTTTTTT.

The chain couples TRBV20-1 to TRBJ2-1, with 8 bases fitting TRBD2. This CDR3 region has 16 residues. Germline assignment: CDR1 DFQATT and CDR2 SNEGSKA (reference sequence). J was trimmed by 3 bases and V by 0 bases; bases with no gene match: 7. The CDR3 is CSARDLVAGGYNEQFF. Here the CDR3 DNA reads TGCAGTGCTAGAGATCTGGTCGCGGGAGGCTACAATGAGCAGTTCTTC.

There are many counts of this clonotype. V usage is TRBV6-1 and J usage is TRBJ1-3; perhaps TRBD1 as D (5 bases). V was clipped by 5 bases and J by 0 bases, with 11 bases between them. Germline CDR1 MNHNS, CDR2 SASEGT. This CDR3 contains 15 residues. The CDR3 region is CASSSTARSGNTIYF. The CDR3 DNA sequence: TGTGCCAGCAGTTCGACAGCTCGCTCTGGAAACACCATATATTTT.

This clonotype was seen many times. This chain connects TRBV6-1 to TRBJ1-6, with D maybe TRBD1 (5 bases). Germline V gene data show CDR1 as MNHNS and CDR2 as SASEGT. This CDR3 contains 14 residues. V was shortened by 4 bases and J by 4 bases, with 8 bases between the two germline ends. CDR3 residues: CASSAGPYNSPLHF. CDR3 DNA sequence: TGTGCCAGCAGTGCGGGACCGTATAATTCACCCCTCCACTTT.

The chain couples TRBV28 to TRBJ2-2; D possibly corresponds to TRBD1 (6 bases). Germline V gives CDR1 MDHEN, CDR2 SYDVKM. The CDR3 runs 17 residues. The V end lost 6 bases, the J end lost 6 bases, and 23 bases lay between the germline ends. The CDR3 reads CASSSPGRGTLPGELFF. As DNA, the CDR3 is TGTGCCAGCAGCTCGCCAGGGCGAGGGACACTCCCCGGGGAGCTGTTTTTT.

This clonotype was recorded at least ten times. CDR3 amino acids: CASSLADIDYEQYF. In DNA, the CDR3 is TGCGCCAGCAGCTTAGCGGACATCGACTACGAGCAGTACTTC. This sequence joins TRBV5-1 and TRBJ2-7; D is tentatively TRBD1 or TRBD2 (5 bases each). This CDR3 has 14 residues. The germline CDR1 and CDR2 sequences are SGHRS and YFSETQ. The germline V and J ends were trimmed by 2 bases and 3 bases, with 12 bases remaining between them.

This clonotype appeared a few times. This sequence joins TRBV3-1 and TRBJ2-2; possible D gene TRBD2, 5 bases. Between the trimmed V and J ends, which lost 1 base and 4 bases, there was a span of 10 bases. This CDR3 is 15 amino acids long. Germline CDR1 and CDR2: LGHDT and YNNKEL (reference sequence). CDR3 amino acids: CASSQGAVFTGELFF. In DNA, the CDR3 is TGTGCCAGCAGCCAAGGAGCGGTCTTCACCGGGGAGCTGTTTTTT. Supplemented by reference TRBV3-1 and TRBJ2-2, the full variable domain reads DTAVSQTPKYLVTQMGNDKSIKCEQNLGHDTMYWYKQDSKKFLKIMFSYNNKELIINETVPNRFSPKSPDKAHLNLHINSLELGDSAVYFCASSQGAVFTGELFFGEGSRLTVL.

The chain couples TRBV27 to TRBJ2-7, with 7 bases identical to TRBD1. The junction had 8 bases not matched to a gene; V was cut back by 6 bases and J by 0 bases. Germline V gene data show CDR1 as MNHEY and CDR2 as SMNVEV (reference sequence). This CDR3 is built from 15 residues. The CDR3 loop reads CASSPDWTGSYEQYF. In nucleotides, the CDR3 is TGTGCCAGCAGCCCGGATTGGACAGGCTCCTACGAGCAGTACTTC.

This clonotype was recorded at least ten times. The V gene is TRBV7-8, the J gene TRBJ2-1; D may match TRBD1 or TRBD2 (5 bases each). CDR1 and CDR2 from the germline V gene are SGHVS and FQNEAQ. V dropped 1 base and J dropped 8 bases, with 15 bases sitting between them. The CDR3 is 15 residues long. The CDR3 loop reads CASSLVGWGTDEQFF. The CDR3 region has the DNA TGTGCCAGCAGCTTAGTCGGCTGGGGGACGGATGAGCAGTTCTTC.

This clonotype came up many times. The chain joins TRBV3-1 to TRBJ2-7; 7 positions agree with TRBD2. J lost 3 bases, V lost 1 base, and 6 bases had no gene match. The length of the CDR3 is 15 residues. The germline gives CDR1 LGHDT, CDR2 YNNKEL (reference sequence). The CDR3 nucleotides are TGTGCCAGCAGCCAAGGAACTAGCGTCAACTACGAGCAGTACTTC. Its protein is CASSQGTSVNYEQYF.

This clonotype has only a few counts. The chain links TRBV20-1 to TRBJ2-1, with D unclear. This CDR3 contains 15 residues. Germline V gives CDR1 DFQATT, CDR2 SNEGSKA (reference sequence). V lost 0 bases and J lost 6, with 15 bases in between. CDR3 nucleotide sequence: TGCAGTGCTAGAGATCATCGGAAAAGGGCCAATGAGCAGTTCTTC. Its protein is CSARDHRKRANEQFF.

This chain joins TRBV6-1 and TRBJ1-5; TRBD1 aligns across 7 bases. The CDR3 runs to 13 residues. With 5 bases clipped from V and 7 bases from J, the junction kept 5 bases outside the gene matches. Germline assignment: CDR1 MNHNS and CDR2 SASEGT. The CDR3 loop is CASSKDRDQPQHF. The CDR3 region has the DNA TGTGCCAGCAGTAAAGACAGGGACCAGCCCCAGCATTTT.

This clonotype was seen many times. The rearrangement uses TRBV2 and TRBJ1-1; TRBD1 is a possible D gene (6 bases). The CDR3 sequence is 13 residues long. Germline CDR1 and CDR2: SNHLY and FYNNEI. V lost 6 bases, J lost 3 bases, and 11 bases lay in between. The CDR3, as DNA: TGTGCCAGCAGCGGACAGAGTTACACTGAAGCTTTCTTT. It encodes CASSGQSYTEAFF.

The rearrangement uses TRBV10-3 and TRBJ2-7; D is unresolved. The length of the CDR3 is 11 residues. Germline V CDR1 and CDR2: ENHRY, SYGVKD. The V gene lost 3 bases and the J gene lost 4 bases, with 4 bases spanning the gap. This chain's CDR3 is CAISDSYEQYF. CDR3 DNA sequence: TGTGCCATCAGTGACAGTTACGAGCAGTACTTC.

Here the CDR3 reads CASSFRLAGVAGANVLTF. CDR3 bases: TGTGCCAGTAGTTTCCGACTAGCGGGAGTAGCTGGGGCCAACGTCCTGACTTTC. The chain is built from TRBV19 and TRBJ2-6; 12 nucleotides match TRBD2. V was clipped by 5 bases and J by 2 bases; unmatched bases: 7. The CDR3 is 18 residues long. The germline CDR1 and CDR2 sequences are LNHDA and SQIVND (reference sequence). The variable domain in full, with the rest retrieved from reference TRBV19 and TRBJ2-6, is DGGITQSPKYLFRKEGQNVTLSCEQNLNHDAMYWYRQDPGQGLRLIYYSQIVNDFQKGDIAEGYSVSREKKESFPLTVTSAQKNPTAFYLCASSFRLAGVAGANVLTFGAGSRLTVL.

The chain combines TRBV20-1 with TRBJ1-6; TRBD1 might be the D (6 bases). CDR1 and CDR2 from the germline V gene are DFQATT and SNEGSKA (reference sequence). V lost 2 bases, J lost 4 bases, and 6 bases lay in between. CDR3 length: 13 amino acids. The CDR3 DNA is TGCAGTGCTAGACAGGGGTATAATTCACCCCTCCACTTT. It specifies CSARQGYNSPLHF.

The table lists this clonotype with many counts. The V and J genes are TRBV11-2 and TRBJ2-7, with 7 bases that match TRBD2. The CDR3 length is 14 residues. The germline V gene encodes CDR1 SGHAT and CDR2 FQNNGV. J lost 7 bases, V lost 1 base, and 7 bases had no gene match. CDR3 region: CASSLVAGEGEQYF. The CDR3 DNA is TGTGCCAGCAGCTTAGTGGCGGGAGAGGGAGAGCAGTACTTC.

Comment on this clonotype: A much larger clone lies a single base off, so this may be a read error. This chain links TRBV20-1 with TRBJ2-1; the D is unclear. Trimming removed 6 bases at V and 10 bases at J, with 19 bases between. CDR1 is DFQATT, CDR2 SNEGSKA, per germline (reference sequence). The CDR3 covers 13 residues. The DNA for the CDR3 is TGCAGTGCGCACGGCTCCTACAATGAGGAGCAGTTCTTC. It encodes CSAHGSYNEEQFF.